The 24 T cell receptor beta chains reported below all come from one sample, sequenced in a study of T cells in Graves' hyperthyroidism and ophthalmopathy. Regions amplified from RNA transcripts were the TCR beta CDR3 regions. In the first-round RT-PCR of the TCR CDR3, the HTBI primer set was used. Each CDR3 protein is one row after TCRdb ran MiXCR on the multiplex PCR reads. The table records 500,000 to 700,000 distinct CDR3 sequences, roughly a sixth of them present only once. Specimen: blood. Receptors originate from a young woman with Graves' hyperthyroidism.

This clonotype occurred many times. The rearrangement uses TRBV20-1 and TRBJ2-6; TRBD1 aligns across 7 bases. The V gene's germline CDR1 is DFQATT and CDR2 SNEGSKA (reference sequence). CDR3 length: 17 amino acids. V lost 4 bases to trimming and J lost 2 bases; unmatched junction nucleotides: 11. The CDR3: CSAIQGIEITGANVLTF. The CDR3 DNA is TGCAGTGCTATACAGGGGATCGAAATTACTGGGGCCAACGTCCTGACTTTC.

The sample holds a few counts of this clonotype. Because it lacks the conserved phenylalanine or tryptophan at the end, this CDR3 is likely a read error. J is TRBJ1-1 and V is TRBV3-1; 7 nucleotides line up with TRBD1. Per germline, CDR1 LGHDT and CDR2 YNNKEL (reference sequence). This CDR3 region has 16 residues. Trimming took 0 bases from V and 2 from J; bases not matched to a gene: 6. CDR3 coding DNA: TGTGCCAGCAGCCAAGAATGGAGGGGGCGAAACACTGAAGCTTTCTCT. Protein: CASSQEWRGRNTEAFS.

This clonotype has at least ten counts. The CDR3 spells CASSLAAGVADTQYF. The CDR3 DNA reads as TGCGCCAGCAGCTTAGCGGCGGGAGTGGCAGATACGCAGTATTTT. The genes are TRBV5-1 and TRBJ2-3; 7 bases are shared with TRBD2. V was clipped by 2 bases and J by 4 bases; unmatched bases: 7. CDR1 is SGHRS and CDR2 is YFSETQ in the germline V gene. This CDR3 is built from 15 residues.

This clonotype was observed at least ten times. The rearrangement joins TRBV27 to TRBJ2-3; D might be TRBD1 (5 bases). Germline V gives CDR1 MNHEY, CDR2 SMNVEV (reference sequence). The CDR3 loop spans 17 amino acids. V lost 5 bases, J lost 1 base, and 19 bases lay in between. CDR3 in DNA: TGTGCCAGCAGTCCCGCCCGCAGGGCAGCTGGCACAGATACGCAGTATTTT. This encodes CASSPARRAAGTDTQYF.

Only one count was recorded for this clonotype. The CDR3 loop reads CASRAGTGGVGTEAFF. The CDR3 DNA sequence: TGTGCCAGCAGGGCCGGGACAGGGGGCGTGGGCACTGAAGCTTTCTTT. This chain links TRBV5-6 with TRBJ1-1; 12 bases match TRBD1. V trimming: 5 bases; J trimming: 4 bases; junction bases outside the gene matches: 9. The germline gives CDR1 SGHDT, CDR2 YYEEEE. The CDR3 spans 16 residues.

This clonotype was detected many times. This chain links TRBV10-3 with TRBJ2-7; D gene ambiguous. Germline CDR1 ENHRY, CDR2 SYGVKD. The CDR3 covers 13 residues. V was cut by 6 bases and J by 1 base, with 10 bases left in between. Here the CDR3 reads CAISQGQSYEQYF. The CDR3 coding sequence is TGTGCCATCAGCCAAGGGCAGTCCTACGAGCAGTACTTC.

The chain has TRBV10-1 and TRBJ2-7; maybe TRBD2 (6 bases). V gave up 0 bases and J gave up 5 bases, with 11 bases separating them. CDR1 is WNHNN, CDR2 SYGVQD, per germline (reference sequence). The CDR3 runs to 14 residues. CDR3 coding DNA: TGCGCCAGCAGTGAGTCAATAGGGAGGCACGAGCAGTACTTC. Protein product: CASSESIGRHEQYF.

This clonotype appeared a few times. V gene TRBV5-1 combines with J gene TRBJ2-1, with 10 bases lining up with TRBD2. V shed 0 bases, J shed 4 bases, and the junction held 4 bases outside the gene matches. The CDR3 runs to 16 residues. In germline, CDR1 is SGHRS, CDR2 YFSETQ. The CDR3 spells CASSLAPTSGYNEQFF. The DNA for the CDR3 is TGCGCCAGCAGCTTGGCCCCGACTAGCGGGTACAATGAGCAGTTCTTC.

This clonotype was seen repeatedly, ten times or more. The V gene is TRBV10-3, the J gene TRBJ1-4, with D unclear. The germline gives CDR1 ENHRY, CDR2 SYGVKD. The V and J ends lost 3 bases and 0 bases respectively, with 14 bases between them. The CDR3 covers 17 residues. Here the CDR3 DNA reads TGTGCCATCAGTGATGATGACTATCGACCAACTAATGAAAAACTGTTTTTT. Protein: CAISDDDYRPTNEKLFF.

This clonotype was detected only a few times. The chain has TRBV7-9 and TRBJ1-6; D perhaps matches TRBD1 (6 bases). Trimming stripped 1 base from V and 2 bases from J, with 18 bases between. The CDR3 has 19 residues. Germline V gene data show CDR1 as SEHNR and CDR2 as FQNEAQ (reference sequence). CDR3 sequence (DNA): TGTGCCAGCAGCTTAGTGGGGGGACAAACAGGCACCTATAATTCACCCCTCCACTTT. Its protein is CASSLVGGQTGTYNSPLHF.

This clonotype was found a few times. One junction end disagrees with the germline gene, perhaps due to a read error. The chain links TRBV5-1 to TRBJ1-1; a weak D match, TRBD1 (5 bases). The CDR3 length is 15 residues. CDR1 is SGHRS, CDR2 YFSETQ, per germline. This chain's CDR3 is CAGSLKRTHNTEAFF. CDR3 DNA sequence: TGCGCCGGCAGCTTGAAAAGGACACACAACACTGAAGCTTTCTTT.

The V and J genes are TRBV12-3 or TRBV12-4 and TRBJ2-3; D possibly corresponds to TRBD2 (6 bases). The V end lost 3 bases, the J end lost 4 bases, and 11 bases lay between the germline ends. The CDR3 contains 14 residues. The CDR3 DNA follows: TGTGCCAGCAGTTTTGGGGGGTCCCCAGATACGCAGTATTTT. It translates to CASSFGGSPDTQYF.

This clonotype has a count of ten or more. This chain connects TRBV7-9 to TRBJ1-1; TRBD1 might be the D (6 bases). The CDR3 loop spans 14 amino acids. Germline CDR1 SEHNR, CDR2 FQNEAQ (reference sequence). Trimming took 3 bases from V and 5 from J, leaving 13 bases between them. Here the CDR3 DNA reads TGTGCCAGCAGCTTGGAGACAGGAAGTACTGAAGCTTTCTTT. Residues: CASSLETGSTEAFF.

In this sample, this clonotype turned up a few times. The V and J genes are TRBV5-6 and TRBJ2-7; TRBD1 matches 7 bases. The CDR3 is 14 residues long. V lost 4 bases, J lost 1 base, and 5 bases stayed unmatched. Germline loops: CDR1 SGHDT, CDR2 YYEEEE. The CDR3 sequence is CASSRGQVSYEQYF. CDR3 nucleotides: TGTGCCAGCAGCAGAGGACAGGTTTCCTACGAGCAGTACTTC.

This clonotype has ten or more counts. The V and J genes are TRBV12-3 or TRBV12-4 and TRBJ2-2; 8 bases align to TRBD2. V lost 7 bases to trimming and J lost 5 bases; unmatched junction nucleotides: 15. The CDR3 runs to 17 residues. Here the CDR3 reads CASTQIAREGYTGELFF. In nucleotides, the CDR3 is TGTGCCAGCACTCAAATAGCCCGGGAGGGATATACCGGGGAGCTGTTTTTT.

The CDR3 bases are TGTGCCAGCAGGACCCCCGGCAGGGCAAGTATGGATTATGAAAAACTGTTTTTT. This gives the protein CASRTPGRASMDYEKLFF. The chain uses TRBV27 and TRBJ1-4; tentative D call: TRBD1 (5 bases). With 6 bases removed from V and 6 bases from J, the gap between germline ends came to 26 bases. Germline assignment: CDR1 MNHEY and CDR2 SMNVEV (reference sequence). The CDR3 contains 18 residues.

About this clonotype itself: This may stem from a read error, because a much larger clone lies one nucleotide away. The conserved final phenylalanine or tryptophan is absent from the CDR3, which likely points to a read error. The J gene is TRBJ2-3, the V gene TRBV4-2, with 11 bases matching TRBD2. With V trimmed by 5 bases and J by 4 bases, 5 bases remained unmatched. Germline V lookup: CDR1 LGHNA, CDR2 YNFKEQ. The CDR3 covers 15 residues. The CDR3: CASSLILAGADTQYS. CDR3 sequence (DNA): TGTGCCAGCAGCTTGATACTAGCGGGGGCAGATACGCAGTATTCT.

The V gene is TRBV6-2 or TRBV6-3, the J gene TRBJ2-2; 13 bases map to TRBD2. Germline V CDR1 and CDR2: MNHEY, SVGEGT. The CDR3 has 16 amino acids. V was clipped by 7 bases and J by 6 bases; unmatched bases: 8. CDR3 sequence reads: CASTLTSGGSAGELFF. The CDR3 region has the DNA TGTGCCAGCACCCTGACTAGCGGGGGGTCGGCCGGGGAGCTGTTTTTT.

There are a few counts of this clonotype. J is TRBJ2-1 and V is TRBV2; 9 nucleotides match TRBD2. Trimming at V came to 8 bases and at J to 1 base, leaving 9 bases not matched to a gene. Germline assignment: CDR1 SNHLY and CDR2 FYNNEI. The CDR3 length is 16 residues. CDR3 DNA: TGTGCCAGCGGGGATAGCGGGGGTCGTTCCTACAATGAGCAGTTCTTC. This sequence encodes CASGDSGGRSYNEQFF.

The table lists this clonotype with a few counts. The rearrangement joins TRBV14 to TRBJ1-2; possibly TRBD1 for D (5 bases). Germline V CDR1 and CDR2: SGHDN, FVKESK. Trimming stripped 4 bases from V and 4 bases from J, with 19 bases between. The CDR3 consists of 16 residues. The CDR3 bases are TGTGCCAGCAGCCCCGCCCAGGGCCGAATGTTCTATGGCTACACCTTC. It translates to CASSPAQGRMFYGYTF. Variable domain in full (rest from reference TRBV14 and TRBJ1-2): EAGVTQFPSHSVIEKGQTVTLRCDPISGHDNLYWYRRVMGKEIKFLLHFVKESKQDESGMPNNRFLAERTGGTYSTLKVQPAELEDSGVYFCASSPAQGRMFYGYTFGSGTRLTVV.

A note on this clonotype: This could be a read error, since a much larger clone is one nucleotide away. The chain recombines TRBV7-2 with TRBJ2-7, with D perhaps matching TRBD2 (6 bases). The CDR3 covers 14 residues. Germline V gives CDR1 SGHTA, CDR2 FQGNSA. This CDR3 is CASGLGGLAYEQYF. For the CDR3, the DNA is TGTGCCAGCGGCTTAGGAGGGTTGGCTTACGAGCAGTACTTC.

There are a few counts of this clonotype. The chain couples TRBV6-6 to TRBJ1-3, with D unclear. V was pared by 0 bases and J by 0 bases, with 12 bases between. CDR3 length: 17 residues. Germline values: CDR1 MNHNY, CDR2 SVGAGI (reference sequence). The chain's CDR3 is CASSYSLRLSSGNTIYF. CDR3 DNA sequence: TGTGCCAGCAGTTACTCGCTTCGGTTGAGCTCTGGAAACACCATATATTTT.

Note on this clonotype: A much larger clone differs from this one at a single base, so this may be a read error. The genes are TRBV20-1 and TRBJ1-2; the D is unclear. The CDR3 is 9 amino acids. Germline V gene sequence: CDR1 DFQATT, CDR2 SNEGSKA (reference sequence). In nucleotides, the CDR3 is TGCGGTGCGCCGTATGGCTACACCTTC. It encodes CGAPYGYTF.

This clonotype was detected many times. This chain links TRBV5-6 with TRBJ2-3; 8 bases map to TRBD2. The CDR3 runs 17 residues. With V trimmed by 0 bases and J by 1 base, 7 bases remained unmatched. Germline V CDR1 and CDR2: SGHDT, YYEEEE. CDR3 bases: TGTGCCAGCAGCTTGGGTATCGAAGCGGGAGGCACAGATACGCAGTATTTT. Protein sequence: CASSLGIEAGGTDTQYF.